This TCR beta chain was profiled in a study of blood T cells in healthy people across ages. Study-wide findings and caveats: Estimated diversity that came from one million T cells was considered an underestimate. Getting older went along with TCR beta diversity per million T cells dropping roughly linearly.

With respect to this clonotype: What it recognizes is unknown.

For the second PCR, which ran for about 7 to 12 cycles, a sample-barcoded 5' primer and a J-beta primer mix were used. Template switching added a 12-random-nucleotide identifier to every cDNA molecule. From the 5' RACE reads, TCRdb called clonotypes with MiXCR, one entry per CDR3 protein. In the table there are about 760,000 distinct CDR3 sequences, around 25% of which are singletons. V lost 5 bases to trimming and J lost 8 bases, with 22 bases between them. The V gene's germline CDR1 is SGHTA and CDR2 FQGNSA. The CDR3 contains 16 residues. These data also formed part of another study, on T cells of mothers and their children.

Sequencing input: blood. The sequence came from a boy between 10 and 17 years old in good health. The rearrangement links TRBV7-2 to TRBJ2-4; D possibly corresponds to TRBD2 (5 bases). The CDR3 loop reads CASSTPVTATGDIQYF. DNA of the CDR3: TGTGCCAGCAGCACCCCGGTTACAGCCACCGGGGACATTCAGTACTTC.